The source of this TCR beta chain is a study of cytomegalovirus exposure and HLA in healthy donors. Findings of the study overall: In a later analysis, HLA-associated TCR beta chains were more clonally expanded than equally common others.

This clone was counted a few times. No antigen is known for it. Germline V gene sequence: CDR1 KGHSH, CDR2 LQKENI. The CDR3 length is 19 residues. Unmatched junction bases numbered 17, after V lost 2 bases and J lost 3 bases. PCR amplification relied on 60 Vbeta primers (plus 13 Jbeta primers). The repertoire was sequenced with immunoSEQ multiplex PCR; TCRdb's copy has only in-frame clones and lacks some. In the table there are tens of thousands of clones, nearly 80% of which are singletons. V and J are TRBV18 and TRBJ1-2; 8 bases are shared with TRBD1. Sequenced: PBMCs. The clonotype originates from a woman in her fifties or sixties in good health and CMV-seropositive. Here the CDR3 DNA reads TGTGCCAGCTCACCAGCACGGCCGGGACAGGCGCCGCCGCACTATGGCTACACCTTC. Its translation: CASSPARPGQAPPHYGYTF.